This T cell receptor beta chain appears in the sequencing data of a study of neurological immune-mediated disorders (dated by TCRdb to between 2018 and 2020). Background for the entire study: Among the roughly 34 multiple sclerosis patients, relapsing-remitting MS accounted for about 31 and secondary progressive MS accounted for 3. Peripheral blood TCR-beta repertoires from HTLV-I-associated myelopathy (HAM/TSP) patients, multiple sclerosis patients and healthy controls were compared by UMI-based sequencing. Alongside PBMC samples, the set of some 100 TCR-beta libraries contained longitudinal samples, technical triplicates, and paired CD4+ and CD8+ T-cell subsets that had been sorted. Of the approximately 68 subjects in the cohort, some 15 were HAM/TSP patients, approximately 34 were multiple sclerosis patients, and 20 were healthy controls. What the authors observed across the whole study: In a phylogenetic analysis, the repertoires of 18 out of 34 MS patients fell into a single cluster of related CDR3 sequences, pointing to a possible signature at the repertoire level. TCR clonal expansion was greatest in HAM/TSP patients and smallest in MS patients, who ranked below even healthy controls. The MS cluster showed no association with clinical or MRI features, and the authors stated that larger cohorts are needed. Across subjects, expanded clones never shared an identical CDR3 amino acid sequence, which suggests that the TCR-beta repertoires in every group were private.

cDNA synthesis used template-switch 5'RACE with a primer carrying a 10-nucleotide random unique molecular identifier tagging each TCR transcript. Each sequencing run produced over 170 million TCR-beta sequences covering 15-18 subjects. Total RNA was extracted with the RNeasy kit. The KAPA Real-time Library Amplification kit was used to amplify TCR-beta VDJ regions with primers for the TCR constant region and the 5'RACE anchor. A first PCR added sample indexes and Illumina adaptors, after which a second PCR increased the library yield. After Ampure bead purification, the TCR product of roughly 650 bp was size-selected on a 2% E-gel SizeSelection system. Before pooling, library quality was assessed on a Bioanalyzer, concentration was determined with Qubit, and library quantification was performed with the Kapa Library Quantification kit. Libraries were sequenced paired-end 2 x 150 bp on an Illumina HiSeq 2500. To increase sequence diversity, roughly 24-31% phiX was spiked into each library pool. From the authors' description of their analysis: The UMI-based MiGEC pipeline processed quality-filtered reads and removed over 90% of raw TCR sequences during error correction. IMGT germline references were used for aligning VDJ genes, and each clonotype was defined as a unique CDR3 amino acid sequence together with its V-J genes. VDJtools evaluated clonal expansion, Shannon diversity and CDR3 relatedness (CalcPairwiseDistances, ClusterSamples); CLCbio workbench built phylogenetic trees. A clone was classed as expanded if it had 8 or more unique UMIs, a cutoff based on coefficient-of-variation modelling across technical triplicates. In-frame beta chains were kept once TCRdb had trimmed the public reads at Q25 with fastp and called clones with MiXCR. Each CDR3 protein appears once, grouped with its most common genes and DNA. These V and J calls rely on TCRdb rather than the paper's analysis. The sample records fewer than 80,000 distinct CDR3 sequences, 4% to 6% of which are singletons. The leading ten clones occupy roughly 2.8% of the sample.

For the unsorted PBMC libraries, 2 million PBMCs were stored in RNAlater at -80 degrees C until RNA extraction and were used to generate the libraries. Multiple sclerosis patients were enrolled in a US clinical protocol evaluating disease progression by magnetic resonance imaging. Peripheral blood underwent Ficoll-Hypaque density gradient centrifugation to isolate PBMCs, which were then cryopreserved in liquid nitrogen. This clonotype has at least ten counts. The specificity of this receptor is unknown. Per-base quality was not reported, and no clone a single base away is much larger than it. From cysteine to phenylalanine, the CDR3 is 13 amino acids long. Of the read, only the CDR3 DNA is kept; its 39 bases are in frame from base 1. CDR1 DFQATT and CDR2 SNEGSKA were looked up in the germline V gene (reference sequence). The trim is 3 bases for V and 3 bases for J, with a gap of 12 bases between the germline ends.

The TCR originated in a woman in her thirties with multiple sclerosis. Recombination joined TRBV20-1 with TRBJ2-7; the D gene is possibly TRBD2, with 5 bases matching. Sequenced: PBMCs. The CDR3 protein is CSARASGSYEQYF. The DNA sequence is as follows: TGCAGTGCTAGGGCGAGCGGAAGCTACGAGCAGTACTTC.